One and the same sample provided the 7 T cell receptor beta chains below, sequenced in a study of cytomegalovirus exposure and HLA in healthy donors. PCR employed 60 Vbeta and 13 Jbeta primers. Data came from immunoSEQ multiplex PCR; TCRdb stores just in-frame clones and leaves some out. Here the sample spans about 150,000 clones, around 82% being singletons. Sequencing used PBMCs. These receptor sequences come from a middle-aged woman in good health and CMV-seropositive.

The gene calls are TRBV27 and TRBJ2-7; no clear D. V was trimmed by 4 bases and J by 2 bases, leaving 12 bases between them. This CDR3 spans 14 amino acids. The germline gives CDR1 MNHEY, CDR2 SMNVEV (reference sequence). CDR3 region: CASSSQLRPYEQYF. The CDR3 bases are TGTGCCAGCAGTTCACAGCTCCGGCCCTACGAGCAGTACTTC.

The V and J genes are TRBV6-5 and TRBJ2-2, with D unclear. The V end lost 4 bases, the J end lost 3 bases, and 6 bases lay between the germline ends. In germline, CDR1 is MNHEY, CDR2 SVGAGI. This CDR3 comprises 13 residues. The chain's CDR3 is CASSSQDTGELFF. The CDR3 DNA is TGTGCCAGCAGTTCCCAGGACACCGGGGAGCTGTTTTTT.

This clone was detected a few times. This chain uses TRBV27 with TRBJ2-7, with TRBD2 matching over 8 bases. The CDR3 totals 13 residues. Trimming cost V 6 bases and J 2 bases; bases outside gene matches: 3. The germline CDR1 and CDR2 sequences are MNHEY and SMNVEV (reference sequence). CDR3 in amino acids: CASRPLAAYEQYF. Here the CDR3 DNA reads TGTGCCAGCAGGCCACTAGCGGCCTACGAGCAGTACTTC.

The chain recombines TRBV4-1 with TRBJ2-7; 12 bases match TRBD2. CDR3 length equals 19 residues. The V gene's germline CDR1 is MGHRA and CDR2 YSYEKL. J gave up 0 bases and V 0 bases, and 9 bases lay outside the gene matches. The CDR3 DNA follows: TGCGCCAGCAGCCAAGAGCCTAGCGGGAGGGCTTTTGCCTCCTACGAGCAGTACTTC. This codes for CASSQEPSGRAFASYEQYF.

Notes on this clone: One end of the junction fails to match germline, which may point to a read error. The V gene is TRBV7-6, the J gene TRBJ2-1, with TRBD1 matching over 9 bases. The germline V gene has CDR1 SGHVS and CDR2 FNYEAQ. The CDR3 runs to 16 residues. This CDR3 is CASSLAGTGLWNEQFF. CDR3 bases: TGTGCCAGCAGCCTAGCCGGGACAGGGTTATGGAATGAGCAGTTCTTC. Using reference TRBV7-6 and TRBJ2-1 for the parts outside the CDR3, the full variable domain is GAGVSQSPRYKVTKRGQDVALRCDPISGHVSLYWYRQALGQGPEFLTYFNYEAQQDKSGLPNDRFSAERPEGSISTLTIQRTEQRDSAMYRCASSLAGTGLWNEQFFGPGTRLTVL.

V and J are TRBV25-1 and TRBJ2-7; TRBD1 might be the D (6 bases). V was shortened by 2 bases and J by 3 bases, with 8 bases between the two germline ends. The CDR3 length is 13 residues. The germline V gene has CDR1 MGHDK and CDR2 SYGVNS. CDR3 in amino acids: CASSEPGDYEQYF. DNA of the CDR3: TGTGCCAGCAGTGAACCAGGGGACTACGAGCAGTACTTC.

The rearrangement links TRBV7-9 to TRBJ1-1; TRBD1 agrees at 8 bases. The V and J ends lost 3 bases and 0 bases, in that order; junction bases with no gene match: 6. The CDR3 has 16 residues. Germline V CDR1 and CDR2: SEHNR, FQNEAQ (reference sequence). CDR3 sequence: CASSFSLTGVNTEAFF. The CDR3 DNA reads TGTGCCAGCAGCTTTTCCTTGACAGGGGTGAACACTGAAGCTTTCTTT. Supplemented by reference TRBV7-9 and TRBJ1-1, the full variable domain reads DTGVSQNPRHKITKRGQNVTFRCDPISEHNRLYWYRQTLGQGPEFLTYFQNEAQLEKSRLLSDRFSAERPKGSFSTLEIQRTEQGDSAMYLCASSFSLTGVNTEAFFGQGTRLTVV.